This TCR beta chain emerged from a study of T cell changes during pregnancy in multiple sclerosis. CDR1 SGHTA and CDR2 FQGTGA come from the germline V gene. V was trimmed by 0 bases and J by 3 bases, leaving 11 bases between them. This CDR3 has 15 amino acids. Only in-frame clones appear in the TCRdb table, and some are missing; sequencing was by immunoSEQ multiplex PCR. The sample has more than 60,000 clones; more than 85% are singletons. The specimen comprised peripheral blood, sampled before pregnancy. This TCR came from a female donor with multiple sclerosis, enrolled in a pregnancy study. The rearrangement uses TRBV7-3 and TRBJ1-1; D is unresolved. This CDR3 is CASSLTGGRDTEAFF. In nucleotides, the CDR3 is TGTGCCAGCAGCTTAACGGGAGGAAGAGACACTGAAGCTTTCTTT.